This entry describes one TCR beta chain. The sample originates from a study of cytomegalovirus exposure and HLA in healthy donors. The CDR3 totals 15 residues. Germline V CDR1 and CDR2: SGDLS, YYNGEE. Deletions cut 0 bases from V and 6 bases from J, with 16 bases between. The PCR contained 60 Vbeta and 13 Jbeta primers. The assay was immunoSEQ multiplex PCR, and TCRdb's table has in-frame clones only and misses some. The sample lists around 140,000 clones, 70% to 80% occurring once. The rearrangement joins TRBV9 to TRBJ2-7, with D possibly matching TRBD1 (7 bases). The sequenced sample was PBMCs. This clonotype was sampled from a female donor in good health and CMV-seropositive. The chain's CDR3 is CASSVGGTVRGEQYF. CDR3 in DNA: TGTGCCAGCAGCGTAGGCGGGACAGTGCGAGGCGAGCAGTACTTC.